Listed below are T cell receptor beta chains from one sample, sequenced in a study of T-cell memory formation after mild COVID-19. Via MiXCR, TCRdb re-called the 5' RACE reads, giving one row per CDR3 protein. The table has approximately 260,000 distinct CDR3 sequences, 16% seen once. Sequencing input: PBMCs or a T cell subset sorted from them (not recorded which). Receptor source: a man aged 18-30 years who had mild COVID-19 (a few samples of this study predate the infection). Cell type and time point are not known. Each CDR3 is given with its conserved first and last residue. The order of the fields is J gene, CDR3 length, V gene, clone size, D gene, CDR3 protein, CDR3 DNA. A D gene is named only where the DNA matches it firmly. Size is omitted from some rows. Given values are once, few, many or a class for expanded clones.

>TRBJ2-2|16|TRBV4-1|many|TRBD1
CASSPSGTGGPGELFF
TGCGCCAGCAGCCCCTCCGGGACAGGGGGCCCCGGGGAGCTGTTTTTT
>TRBJ2-1|17|TRBV7-2|NA|TRBD2
CASSPWATSGGMREQFF
TGTGCCAGCAGCCCCTGGGCCACTAGCGGGGGTATGCGGGAGCAGTTCTTC
>TRBJ1-5|13|TRBV4-1|NA|NA
CASTSLEGQPQHF
TGCGCCAGCACAAGTCTGGAGGGCCAGCCCCAGCATTTT
>TRBJ2-5|16|TRBV3-1|few|NA
CASRIGGRTYQETQYF
TGTGCCAGCAGGATAGGGGGGAGAACGTACCAAGAGACCCAGTACTTC
>TRBJ2-5|13|TRBV5-1|NA|NA
CASSRRGLETQYF
TGCGCCAGCAGCCGACGGGGGTTGGAGACCCAGTACTTC
>TRBJ2-1|16|TRBV7-8|many|TRBD2
CASSFPGLAGDNEQFF
TGTGCCAGCAGCTTTCCGGGACTAGCGGGGGACAATGAGCAGTTCTTC
>TRBJ1-4|13|TRBV14|NA|NA
CASSGDRNEKLFF
TGTGCCAGCAGCGGCGACAGGAATGAAAAACTGTTTTTT
>TRBJ2-1|14|TRBV9|few|TRBD2
CASSVASGYNEQFF
TGTGCCAGCAGCGTAGCTAGCGGTTACAATGAGCAGTTCTTC
>TRBJ2-7|14|TRBV6-6|NA|TRBD2
CASSLTSWAYEQYF
TGTGCCAGCAGCCTGACTAGCTGGGCCTACGAGCAGTACTTC
>TRBJ2-2|20|TRBV4-1|NA|TRBD2
CASSQRRRGLAGAHTGELFF
TGCGCCAGCAGCCAGAGGCGACGGGGACTAGCGGGGGCCCACACCGGGGAGCTGTTTTTT
>TRBJ2-2|15|TRBV5-1|NA|NA
CASSPPGLNTGELFF
TGCGCCAGCAGCCCCCCGGGACTGAACACCGGGGAGCTGTTTTTT
>TRBJ2-3|12|TRBV12-3/TRBV12-4|few|NA
CASHGAPDTQYF
TGTGCCAGCCATGGGGCCCCAGATACGCAGTATTTT
>TRBJ2-3|15|TRBV7-9|many|TRBD2
CASSLLGTSIHTQYF
TGTGCCAGCAGCCTCCTCGGGACTAGCATACATACGCAGTATTTT
>TRBJ1-1|13|TRBV6-5|few|TRBD1
CASSYRQGGWAFF
TGTGCCAGCAGTTATCGACAGGGCGGTTGGGCTTTCTTT
>TRBJ1-2|16|TRBV10-3|NA|NA
CAISARGGLRRDGYTF
TGTGCCATCAGTGCCCGGGGGGGGCTCCGACGGGATGGCTACACCTTC
>TRBJ2-3|16|TRBV3-1|few|NA
CASSQGIARSTDTQYF
TGTGCCAGCAGCCAAGGTATAGCGAGAAGCACAGATACGCAGTATTTT